This T cell receptor beta chain was identified in a study of cytomegalovirus exposure and HLA in healthy donors. Study context: The study's early data release held approximately 91 million unique TCRs from HLA-typed donors.

Study-level results: Indistinguishable V segments, including TRBV6-2 and TRBV6-3, were excluded. There were 150 to 200 TCR beta chains listed as cytomegalovirus-associated. A few CMV-associated chains proved CMV antigen-specific in vitro.

The germline CDR1 and CDR2 sequences are MRHNA and SNTAGT. V was trimmed by 6 bases and J by 1 base, leaving 15 bases between them. CDR3 length: 16 amino acids. Comment on this clone: What it recognizes is unknown.

This PCR relied on a set of 60 Vbeta primers and 13 Jbeta primers. Libraries were prepared by immunoSEQ multiplex PCR; TCRdb keeps only in-frame clonotypes and omits some of them. The table includes 100,000 to 150,000 clones, roughly 88% detected once. Specimen: PBMCs. The TCR comes from a boy between 10 and 17 years old in good health and CMV-seronegative. This chain joins TRBV6-4 and TRBJ2-2; possible D gene TRBD1, 6 bases. The CDR3 coding sequence is TGTGCCAGCAGACCACGTGGCAGGGGGAACACCGGGGAGCTGTTTTTT. This encodes CASRPRGRGNTGELFF.